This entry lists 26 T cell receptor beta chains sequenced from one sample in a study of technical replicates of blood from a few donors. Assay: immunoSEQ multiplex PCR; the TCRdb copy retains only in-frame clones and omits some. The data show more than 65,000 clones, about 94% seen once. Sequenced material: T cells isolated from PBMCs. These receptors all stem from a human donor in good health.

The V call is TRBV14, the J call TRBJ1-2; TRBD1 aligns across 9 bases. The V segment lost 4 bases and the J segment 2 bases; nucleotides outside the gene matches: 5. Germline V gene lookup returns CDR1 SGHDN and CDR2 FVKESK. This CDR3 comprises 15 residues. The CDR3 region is CASSPQGAENYGYTF. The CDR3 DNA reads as TGTGCCAGCAGCCCACAGGGGGCTGAAAACTATGGCTACACCTTC.

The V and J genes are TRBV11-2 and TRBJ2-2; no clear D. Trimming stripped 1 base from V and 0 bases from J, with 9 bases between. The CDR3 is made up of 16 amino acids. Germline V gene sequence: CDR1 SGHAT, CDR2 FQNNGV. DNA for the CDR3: TGTGCCAGCAGCTTAGCATTCACACCGAACACCGGGGAGCTGTTTTTT. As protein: CASSLAFTPNTGELFF.

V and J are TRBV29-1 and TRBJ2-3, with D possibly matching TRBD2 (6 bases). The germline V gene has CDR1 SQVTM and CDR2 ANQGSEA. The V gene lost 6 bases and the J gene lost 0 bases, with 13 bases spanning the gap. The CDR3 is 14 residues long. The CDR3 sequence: CSVSGLPSTDTQYF. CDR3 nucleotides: TGCAGCGTCTCGGGACTCCCCAGCACAGATACGCAGTATTTT.

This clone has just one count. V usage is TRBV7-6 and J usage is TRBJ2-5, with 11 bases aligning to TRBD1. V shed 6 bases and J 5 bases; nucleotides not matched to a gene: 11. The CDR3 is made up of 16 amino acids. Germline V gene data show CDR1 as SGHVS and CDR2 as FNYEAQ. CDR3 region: CASSNPGTGGRETQYF. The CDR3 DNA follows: TGTGCCAGCAGTAATCCCGGGACAGGGGGGCGCGAGACCCAGTACTTC.

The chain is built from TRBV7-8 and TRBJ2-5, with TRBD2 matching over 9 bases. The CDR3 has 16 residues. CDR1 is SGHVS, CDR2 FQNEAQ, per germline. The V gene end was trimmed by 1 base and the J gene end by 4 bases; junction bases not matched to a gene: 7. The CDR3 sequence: CASSLVPSGVIETQYF. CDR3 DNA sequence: TGTGCCAGCAGCTTAGTTCCTAGCGGGGTGATAGAGACCCAGTACTTC. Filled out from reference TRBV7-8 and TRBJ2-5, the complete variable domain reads GAGVSQSPRYKVAKRGQDVALRCDPISGHVSLFWYQQALGQGPEFLTYFQNEAQLDKSGLPSDRFFAERPEGSVSTLKIQRTQQEDSAVYLCASSLVPSGVIETQYFGPGTRLLVL.

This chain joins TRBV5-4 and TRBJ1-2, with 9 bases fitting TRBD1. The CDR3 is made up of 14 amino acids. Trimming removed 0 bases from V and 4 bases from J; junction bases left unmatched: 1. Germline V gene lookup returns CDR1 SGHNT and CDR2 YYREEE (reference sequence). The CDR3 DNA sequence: TGTGCCAGCAGCTTGGACAGGGGGCCCTATGGCTACACCTTC. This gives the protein CASSLDRGPYGYTF.

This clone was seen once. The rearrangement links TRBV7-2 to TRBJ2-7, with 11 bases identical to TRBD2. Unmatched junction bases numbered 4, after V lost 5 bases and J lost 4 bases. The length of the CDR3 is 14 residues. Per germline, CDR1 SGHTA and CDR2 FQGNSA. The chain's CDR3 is CASSLGLAGYEQYF. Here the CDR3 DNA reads TGTGCCAGCAGCCTTGGACTAGCGGGTTACGAGCAGTACTTC.

As DNA, the CDR3 is TGTGCCAGCAGGGGGGCGGCGGGAGTACCAGAGACCCAGTACTTC. Its protein is CASRGAAGVPETQYF. The chain carries TRBV28 and TRBJ2-5; tentatively, D is TRBD2 (7 bases). V was trimmed by 6 bases and J by 4 bases, leaving 18 bases between them. The CDR3 covers 15 residues. Germline CDR1 is MDHEN and CDR2 is SYDVKM.

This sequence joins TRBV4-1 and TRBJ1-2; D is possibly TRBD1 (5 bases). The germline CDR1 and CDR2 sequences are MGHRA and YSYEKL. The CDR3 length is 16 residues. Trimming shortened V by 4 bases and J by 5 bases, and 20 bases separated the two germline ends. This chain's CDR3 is CASSPNVGTTKYGYTF. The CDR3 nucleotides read TGCGCCAGCAGCCCCAACGTAGGGACTACAAAATATGGCTACACCTTC.

DNA of the CDR3: TGTGCCAGCACCGGGAGCGGGTACAATGAGCAGTTCTTC. Translating gives CASTGSGYNEQFF. V gene TRBV6-1 combines with J gene TRBJ2-1; tentative D call: TRBD2 (6 bases). Germline-derived CDR1 and CDR2 are MNHNS and SASEGT. V lost 7 bases and J 4 bases, leaving 11 bases between the germline ends. The CDR3 totals 13 residues.

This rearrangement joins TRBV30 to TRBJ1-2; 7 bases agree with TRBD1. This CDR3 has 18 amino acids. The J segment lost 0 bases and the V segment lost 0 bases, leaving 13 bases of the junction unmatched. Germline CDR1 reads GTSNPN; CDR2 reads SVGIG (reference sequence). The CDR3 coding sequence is TGTGCCTGGAGTGTTCAGTGGGCAGGGGGGAAGACTAACTATGGCTACACCTTC. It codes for CAWSVQWAGGKTNYGYTF.

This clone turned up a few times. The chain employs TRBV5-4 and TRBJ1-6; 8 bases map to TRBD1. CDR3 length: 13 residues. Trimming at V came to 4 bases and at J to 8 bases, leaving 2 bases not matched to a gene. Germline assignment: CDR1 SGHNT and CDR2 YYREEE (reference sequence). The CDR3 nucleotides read TGTGCCAGCAGCCAGGACAGGGATTCACCCCTCCACTTT. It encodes CASSQDRDSPLHF.

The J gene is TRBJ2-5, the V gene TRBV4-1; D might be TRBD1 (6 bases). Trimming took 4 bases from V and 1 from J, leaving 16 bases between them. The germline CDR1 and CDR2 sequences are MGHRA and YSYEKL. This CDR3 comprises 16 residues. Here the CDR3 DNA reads TGCGCCAGCAGCCGACACCCAGGACAGTTCCAAGAGACCCAGTACTTC. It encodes CASSRHPGQFQETQYF.

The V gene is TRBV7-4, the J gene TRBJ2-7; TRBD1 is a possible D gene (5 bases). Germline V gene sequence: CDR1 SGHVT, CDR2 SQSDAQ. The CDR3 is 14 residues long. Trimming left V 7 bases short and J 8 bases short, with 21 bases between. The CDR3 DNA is TGTGCCAGCAACCAGGACACCAACCCCCCAAAGCAGTACTTC. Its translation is CASNQDTNPPKQYF.

CDR3 protein: CASIPSVNTGELFF. Written as DNA, the CDR3 is TGTGCCAGCATCCCCTCAGTGAACACCGGGGAGCTGTTTTTT. This chain uses TRBV28 with TRBJ2-2; D gene ambiguous. The CDR3 is 14 amino acids. V gave up 7 bases and J gave up 1 base, with 10 bases separating them. The V gene's germline CDR1 is MDHEN and CDR2 SYDVKM.

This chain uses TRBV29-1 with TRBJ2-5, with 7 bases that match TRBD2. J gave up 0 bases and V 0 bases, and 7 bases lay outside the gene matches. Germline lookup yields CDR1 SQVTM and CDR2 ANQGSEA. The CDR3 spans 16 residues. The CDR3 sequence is CSVEDLGGEHQETQYF. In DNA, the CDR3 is TGCAGCGTTGAAGATCTTGGGGGGGAGCACCAAGAGACCCAGTACTTC.

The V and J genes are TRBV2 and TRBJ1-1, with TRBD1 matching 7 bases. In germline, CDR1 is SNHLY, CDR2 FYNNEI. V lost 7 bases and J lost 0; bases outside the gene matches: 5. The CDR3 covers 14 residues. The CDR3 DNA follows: TGTGCCAGCATAGGGGGCGGAATGAACACTGAAGCTTTCTTT. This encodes CASIGGGMNTEAFF.

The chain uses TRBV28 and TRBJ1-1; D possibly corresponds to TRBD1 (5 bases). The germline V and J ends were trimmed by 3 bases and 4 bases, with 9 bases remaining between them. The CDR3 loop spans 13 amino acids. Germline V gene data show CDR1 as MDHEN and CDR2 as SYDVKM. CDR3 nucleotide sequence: TGTGCCAGCAGTTTTGGGGGGACCACTGAAGCTTTCTTT. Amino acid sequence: CASSFGGTTEAFF.

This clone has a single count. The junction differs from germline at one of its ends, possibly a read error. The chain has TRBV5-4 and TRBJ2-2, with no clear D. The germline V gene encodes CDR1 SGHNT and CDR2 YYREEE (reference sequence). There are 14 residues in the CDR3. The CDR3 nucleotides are TGTGCCAGCAGTCCCGACTTATCCACCCGGGAGCTGTTTTTT. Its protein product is CASSPDLSTRELFF.

The CDR3 sequence: CASSLDRQSNQPQHF. In nucleotides, the CDR3 is TGTGCCAGCAGCTTGGATCGACAGAGCAATCAGCCCCAGCATTTT. This rearrangement joins TRBV5-4 to TRBJ1-5; a possible D gene is TRBD1 (5 bases). V was pared by 0 bases and J by 1 base, with 8 bases between. Germline values: CDR1 SGHNT, CDR2 YYREEE (reference sequence). This CDR3 comprises 15 residues.

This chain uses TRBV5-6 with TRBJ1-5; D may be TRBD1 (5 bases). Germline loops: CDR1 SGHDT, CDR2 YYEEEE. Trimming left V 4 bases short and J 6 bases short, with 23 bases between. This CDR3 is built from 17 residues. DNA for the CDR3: TGTGCCAGCAGCATCTTTGGCGGGACGGGGTTGTCTCAGCCCCAGCATTTT. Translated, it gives CASSIFGGTGLSQPQHF. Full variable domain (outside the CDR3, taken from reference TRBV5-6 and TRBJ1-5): DAGVTQSPTHLIKTRGQQVTLRCSPKSGHDTVSWYQQALGQGPQFIFQYYEEEERQRGNFPDRFSGHQFPNYSSELNVNALLLGDSALYLCASSIFGGTGLSQPQHFGDGTRLSIL.

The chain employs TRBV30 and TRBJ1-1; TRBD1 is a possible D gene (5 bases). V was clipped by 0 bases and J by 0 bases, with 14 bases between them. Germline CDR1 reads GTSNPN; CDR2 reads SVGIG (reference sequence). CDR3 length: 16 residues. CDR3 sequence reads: CAWSVRFAGLNTEAFF. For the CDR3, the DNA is TGTGCCTGGAGTGTACGGTTCGCAGGGCTGAACACTGAAGCTTTCTTT.

CDR3 amino acids: CAWSQGPMNTEAFF. Written as DNA, the CDR3 is TGTGCCTGGAGCCAGGGGCCGATGAACACTGAAGCTTTCTTT. The chain has TRBV30 and TRBJ1-1; tentative D call: TRBD1 (6 bases). The CDR3 totals 14 residues. Germline V CDR1 and CDR2: GTSNPN, SVGIG (reference sequence). V lost 3 bases, J lost 0 bases, and 11 bases lay in between.

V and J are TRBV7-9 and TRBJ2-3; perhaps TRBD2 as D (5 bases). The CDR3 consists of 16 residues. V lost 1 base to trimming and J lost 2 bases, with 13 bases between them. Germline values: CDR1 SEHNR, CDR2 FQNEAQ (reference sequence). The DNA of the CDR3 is TGTGCCAGCAGCTTAGATCCCGGACGGGACACAGATACGCAGTATTTT. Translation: CASSLDPGRDTDTQYF.

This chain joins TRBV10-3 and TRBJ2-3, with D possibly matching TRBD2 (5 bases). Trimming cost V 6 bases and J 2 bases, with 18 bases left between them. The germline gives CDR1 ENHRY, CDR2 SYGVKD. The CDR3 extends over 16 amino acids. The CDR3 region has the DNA TGTGCCATCAGCAAAAACAGCGGCGGCACCACAGATACGCAGTATTTT. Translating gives CAISKNSGGTTDTQYF.

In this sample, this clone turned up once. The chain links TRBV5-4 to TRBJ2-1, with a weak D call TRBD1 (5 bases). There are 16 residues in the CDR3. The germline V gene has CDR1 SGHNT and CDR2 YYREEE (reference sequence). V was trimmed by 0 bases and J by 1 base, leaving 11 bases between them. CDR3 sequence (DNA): TGTGCCAGCAGCTTGGAGACAGCTTTTTCCTACAATGAGCAGTTCTTC. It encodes CASSLETAFSYNEQFF. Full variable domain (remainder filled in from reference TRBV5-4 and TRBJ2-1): ETGVTQSPTHLIKTRGQQVTLRCSSQSGHNTVSWYQQALGQGPQFIFQYYREEENGRGNFPPRFSGLQFPNYSSELNVNALELDDSALYLCASSLETAFSYNEQFFGPGTRLTVL.